This T cell receptor beta chain was identified during a study of blood T cell repertoires in COVID-19. Only in-frame clones appear in the TCRdb table, and some are missing; sequencing was by immunoSEQ multiplex PCR. The data contain about 170,000 clones, 83% of them singletons. This clone was found a few times. This CDR3 has 13 amino acids. Trimming stripped 10 bases from V and 1 base from J, with 13 bases between. Germline CDR1 reads MDHEN; CDR2 reads SYDVKM. The source of this sequence is a woman older than 75 with acute or convalescent COVID-19. The chain links TRBV28 to TRBJ1-1, with a tentative D call TRBD1 (6 bases). Sequenced sample: peripheral blood. CDR3 sequence: CATWTEENTEAFF. CDR3 DNA sequence: TGTGCCACCTGGACAGAAGAGAACACTGAAGCTTTCTTT.